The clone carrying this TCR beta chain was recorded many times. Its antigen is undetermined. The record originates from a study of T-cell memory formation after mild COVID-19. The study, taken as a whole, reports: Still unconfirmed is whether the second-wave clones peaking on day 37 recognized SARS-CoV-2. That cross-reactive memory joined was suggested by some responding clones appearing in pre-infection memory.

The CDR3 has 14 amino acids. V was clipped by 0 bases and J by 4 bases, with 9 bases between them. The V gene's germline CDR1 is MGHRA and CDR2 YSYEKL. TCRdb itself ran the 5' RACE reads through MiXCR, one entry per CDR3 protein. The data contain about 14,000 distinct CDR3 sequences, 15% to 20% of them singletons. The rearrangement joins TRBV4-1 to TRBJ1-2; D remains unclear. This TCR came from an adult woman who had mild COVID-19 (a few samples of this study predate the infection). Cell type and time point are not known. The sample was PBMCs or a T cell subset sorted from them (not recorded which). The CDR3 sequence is CASSQEKGSYGYTF. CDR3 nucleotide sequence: TGCGCCAGCAGCCAAGAAAAGGGCAGCTATGGCTACACCTTC.